Presented here are 22 T cell receptor beta chains from one specimen sequenced in a study of cytomegalovirus exposure and HLA in healthy donors. The PCR ran on 60 Vbeta and 13 Jbeta primers. The table came from immunoSEQ multiplex PCR; TCRdb's copy has only in-frame clones and leaves some out. The profile covers 100,000 to 150,000 clones, with 75% to 80% appearing a single time and 5.5% to 8% taken by the ten largest. Sequencing used PBMCs. These receptor sequences come from a woman between 40 and 55 years old in good health and CMV-seronegative.

The genes are TRBV9 and TRBJ1-1, with D maybe TRBD1 (6 bases). V lost 2 bases and J lost 5, with 19 bases in between. This CDR3 spans 16 amino acids. CDR1 is SGDLS, CDR2 YYNGEE, per germline. CDR3 sequence (DNA): TGTGCCAGCAGCGTCTCGGGGCAGGGGTCGGGGACTGAAGCTTTCTTT. As protein: CASSVSGQGSGTEAFF. Full variable domain (missing parts from reference TRBV9 and TRBJ1-1): DSGVTQTPKHLITATGQRVTLRCSPRSGDLSVYWYQQSLDQGLQFLIQYYNGEERAKGNILERFSAQQFPDLHSELNLSSLELGDSALYFCASSVSGQGSGTEAFFGQGTRLTVV.

This clone has more than one count but fewer than ten. The V call is TRBV16, the J call TRBJ2-5; D is ambiguous. The CDR3 runs 14 residues. V lost 5 bases, J lost 1 base, and 11 bases lay in between. In germline, CDR1 is KGHSY, CDR2 FQNENV. The CDR3 DNA is TGTGCCAGCAGCAACGGAGCGTCCCAAGAGACCCAGTACTTC. The encoded protein is CASSNGASQETQYF.

In this sample, this clone turned up once. The chain combines TRBV29-1 with TRBJ2-2; TRBD2 aligns across 9 bases. This CDR3 spans 13 amino acids. The ends lost 4 bases at V and 8 bases at J; junction bases unmatched: 5. Germline V CDR1 and CDR2: SQVTM, ANQGSEA. Here the CDR3 reads CSVVAGGLGELFF. In DNA form, the CDR3 reads TGCAGCGTTGTCGCGGGAGGGTTGGGGGAGCTGTTTTTT.

The chain has TRBV11-2 and TRBJ2-1, with 9 nucleotides matching TRBD1. The ends lost 3 bases at V and 2 bases at J; junction bases unmatched: 2. This CDR3 region has 15 residues. From germline, CDR1 is SGHAT and CDR2 FQNNGV. The DNA for the CDR3 is TGTGCCAGCAGCTTTACAGGGGGCGCCTACAATGAGCAGTTCTTC. This encodes CASSFTGGAYNEQFF.

The CDR3 spells CASRYSGRGHNEQFF. The CDR3 DNA sequence: TGTGCCAGCAGATATAGCGGGAGAGGCCACAATGAGCAGTTCTTC. The V gene is TRBV6-5, the J gene TRBJ2-1; 9 bases align to TRBD2. CDR1 MNHEY and CDR2 SVGAGI come from the germline V gene. J gave up 5 bases and V 6 bases, and 8 bases lay outside the gene matches. The CDR3 consists of 15 residues.

The sample holds one count of this clone. The chain has TRBV18 and TRBJ2-3, with 8 bases fitting TRBD1. The length of the CDR3 is 15 residues. Trimming removed 1 base from V and 0 bases from J; junction bases left unmatched: 0. CDR1 and CDR2 from the germline V gene are KGHSH and LQKENI. The CDR3 here is CASSPRTGSTDTQYF. The CDR3 bases are TGTGCCAGCTCACCACGGACAGGGAGCACAGATACGCAGTATTTT.

This clone was seen only a few times. The chain joins TRBV9 to TRBJ2-1; the D gene is possibly TRBD2 (5 bases). Germline V lookup: CDR1 SGDLS, CDR2 YYNGEE. Trimming shortened V by 0 bases and J by 0 bases, and 10 bases separated the two germline ends. The CDR3 has 16 residues. CDR3 nucleotide sequence: TGTGCCAGCAGCGTAGGAGGGATGAGCTCCTACAATGAGCAGTTCTTC. As protein: CASSVGGMSSYNEQFF.

The V call is TRBV15, the J call TRBJ1-2; D ambiguous. The V end was cut by 0 bases, the J end by 8 bases, with 19 bases between. Germline V gene data show CDR1 as LNHNV and CDR2 as YYDKDF (reference sequence). The CDR3 consists of 16 residues. The CDR3 nucleotides are TGTGCCACCAGCAGAGATCCGGGCGAACGCAGGAGGGGCTACACCTTC. This sequence encodes CATSRDPGERRRGYTF.

V usage is TRBV11-2 and J usage is TRBJ2-1, with 12 positions matching TRBD2. Germline V CDR1 and CDR2: SGHAT, FQNNGV. This CDR3 has 17 amino acids. V trimming: 6 bases; J trimming: 8 bases; junction bases outside the gene matches: 14. The CDR3 reads CASRAYRLAGDMDEQFF. The CDR3 DNA reads as TGTGCCAGCAGGGCCTACCGACTAGCGGGAGATATGGATGAGCAGTTCTTC.

This clone occurred many times. The V and J genes are TRBV25-1 and TRBJ2-5, with 7 positions matching TRBD2. The V segment lost 4 bases and the J segment 5 bases; nucleotides outside the gene matches: 1. CDR1 is MGHDK and CDR2 is SYGVNS in the germline V gene. The CDR3 spans 12 residues. CDR3 region: CASSGEGETQYF. CDR3 in DNA: TGTGCCAGCAGTGGGGAGGGGGAGACCCAGTACTTC.

The CDR3 loop is CASSRLAGGAEQYF. CDR3 DNA sequence: TGTGCCAGCAGCCGACTAGCGGGAGGCGCTGAGCAGTACTTC. The chain recombines TRBV7-9 with TRBJ2-7; TRBD2 aligns across 13 bases. Trimming cost V 5 bases and J 7 bases; bases outside gene matches: 5. The germline CDR1 and CDR2 sequences are SEHNR and FQNEAQ (reference sequence). This CDR3 has 14 residues.

This chain joins TRBV5-6 and TRBJ1-2; D unclear. Germline V CDR1 and CDR2: SGHDT, YYEEEE. This CDR3 contains 15 residues. V lost 1 base and J lost 4, with 14 bases in between. The CDR3 DNA reads as TGTGCCAGCAGCTTGATCCAACGGGAGGTCTATGGCTACACCTTC. This gives the protein CASSLIQREVYGYTF.

The chain employs TRBV5-6 and TRBJ1-1; TRBD1 is a possible D gene (6 bases). The V end lost 7 bases, the J end lost 9 bases, and 13 bases lay between the germline ends. The CDR3 spans 11 residues. Germline lookup yields CDR1 SGHDT and CDR2 YYEEEE. In DNA, the CDR3 is TGTGCCAGCTCCATGCGGGGGCAAGCTTTCTTT. Its translation is CASSMRGQAFF.

Of note for this clone: One end of the junction does not line up with germline, which may come from a read error. CDR3 sequence (DNA): TGTGCCAGCAGCCCGGTTGGGGGCGGCAAAAACAGTCAGTACTTC. It specifies CASSPVGGGKNSQYF. V usage is TRBV5-6 and J usage is TRBJ2-4; TRBD1 might be the D (6 bases). The germline V gene encodes CDR1 SGHDT and CDR2 YYEEEE. The CDR3 loop spans 15 amino acids. Full variable domain (missing parts from reference TRBV5-6 and TRBJ2-4): DAGVTQSPTHLIKTRGQQVTLRCSPKSGHDTVSWYQQALGQGPQFIFQYYEEEERQRGNFPDRFSGHQFPNYSSELNVNALLLGDSALYLCASSPVGGGKNSQYFGAGTRLSVL.

This clone was counted only a few times. The V gene is TRBV4-3, the J gene TRBJ2-1; 8 nucleotides agree with TRBD2. V shed 3 bases, J shed 7 bases, and the junction held 11 bases outside the gene matches. Germline V gene sequence: CDR1 LGHNA, CDR2 YSLEER. The CDR3 is 16 amino acids. DNA of the CDR3: TGCGCCAGCAGCCAGGTCGGGACTAGTCTTATTAATGAGCAGTTCTTC. Protein: CASSQVGTSLINEQFF.

In this sample, this clone turned up a few times. The rearrangement links TRBV28 to TRBJ2-2, with 7 bases identical to TRBD1. The CDR3 runs to 16 residues. Germline V lookup: CDR1 MDHEN, CDR2 SYDVKM. The V and J ends lost 4 bases and 3 bases, in that order; junction bases with no gene match: 8. The CDR3 DNA follows: TGTGCCAGCAGTTCCTCACAGGGGTTTTACACCGGGGAGCTGTTTTTT. The encoded protein is CASSSSQGFYTGELFF. The full variable domain, completed using reference TRBV28 and TRBJ2-2, is DVKVTQSSRYLVKRTGEKVFLECVQDMDHENMFWYRQDPGLGLRLIYFSYDVKMKEKGDIPEGYSVSREKKERFSLILESASTNQTSMYLCASSSSQGFYTGELFFGEGSRLTVL.

The chain is built from TRBV7-9 and TRBJ1-1, with D tentatively TRBD1 (5 bases). This CDR3 has 15 amino acids. V gave up 8 bases and J gave up 0 bases, with 16 bases separating them. The germline gives CDR1 SEHNR, CDR2 FQNEAQ (reference sequence). CDR3 in DNA: TGTGCCAGCTGCCCCTTTCCAGGGCTGAACACTGAAGCTTTCTTT. Translated: CASCPFPGLNTEAFF. The variable domain in full, with the rest retrieved from reference TRBV7-9 and TRBJ1-1, is DTGVSQNPRHKITKRGQNVTFRCDPISEHNRLYWYRQTLGQGPEFLTYFQNEAQLEKSRLLSDRFSAERPKGSFSTLEIQRTEQGDSAMYLCASCPFPGLNTEAFFGQGTRLTVV.

The chain carries TRBV19 and TRBJ2-1; 10 positions agree with TRBD2. The CDR3 sequence is 16 residues long. Per germline, CDR1 LNHDA and CDR2 SQIVND (reference sequence). With 10 bases clipped from V and 6 bases from J, the junction kept 15 bases outside the gene matches. The CDR3 DNA follows: TGTGCCACCGCCCCGGCTAGCGGGAGTGGGGCCAATGAGCAGTTCTTC. Translation: CATAPASGSGANEQFF. The variable domain in full, completed from reference TRBV19 and TRBJ2-1, reads DGGITQSPKYLFRKEGQNVTLSCEQNLNHDAMYWYRQDPGQGLRLIYYSQIVNDFQKGDIAEGYSVSREKKESFPLTVTSAQKNPTAFYLCATAPASGSGANEQFFGPGTRLTVL.

The rearrangement uses TRBV6-5 and TRBJ2-7; no clear D gene. Germline V lookup: CDR1 MNHEY, CDR2 SVGAGI. The V and J ends lost 0 bases and 2 bases respectively, with 5 bases between them. The CDR3 has 13 amino acids. The DNA for the CDR3 is TGTGCCAGCAGTTACTCTAGAGCCTACGAGCAGTACTTC. This encodes CASSYSRAYEQYF.

V and J are TRBV15 and TRBJ2-7, with a possible D match to TRBD1 (6 bases). Germline V gives CDR1 LNHNV, CDR2 YYDKDF (reference sequence). The CDR3 is 14 amino acids. The ends were cut back, 0 bases at V and 2 bases at J, with 8 bases in the middle. The CDR3 DNA is TGTGCCACCAGCAGAGACAGGGGCACCTACGAGCAGTACTTC. It yields the protein CATSRDRGTYEQYF. Complete variable domain (other parts from reference TRBV15 and TRBJ2-7): DAMVIQNPRYQVTQFGKPVTLSCSQTLNHNVMYWYQQKSSQAPKLLFHYYDKDFNNEADTPDNFQSRRPNTSFCFLDIRSPGLGDTAMYLCATSRDRGTYEQYFGPGTRLTVT.

In its sample, this clone was seen a few times. The chain carries TRBV6-5 and TRBJ2-3; TRBD1 aligns across 7 bases. The CDR3 is made up of 13 amino acids. CDR1 and CDR2 (germline): MNHEY, SVGAGI. Trimming removed 6 bases from V and 2 bases from J; junction bases left unmatched: 2. CDR3 bases: TGTGCCAGCAGACAGGGGTTCACAGATACGCAGTATTTT. As protein: CASRQGFTDTQYF.

A single count supports this clone. The V gene is TRBV4-3, the J gene TRBJ2-1; maybe TRBD2 (7 bases). With 0 bases removed from V and 3 bases from J, the gap between germline ends came to 12 bases. The length of the CDR3 is 16 residues. The germline V gene has CDR1 LGHNA and CDR2 YSLEER. CDR3 coding DNA: TGCGCCAGCAGCCAAGAACGGGGGGCGGACTACAATGAGCAGTTCTTC. Residues: CASSQERGADYNEQFF.